This T cell receptor beta chain was obtained from a study of T cell responses to AZD1222 COVID-19 vaccine. Study-wide results and caveats: Nearly half of the spike-specific TCRs reportedly recognize variant regions that carry no mutations. Researchers took repertoire samples only after the peak T cell response had come.

Clones were read by immunoSEQ multiplex PCR, and TCRdb kept only the in-frame ones, dropping some. The sample gives fewer than 85,000 clones, 85% to 90% of which show up once; approximately 9.3% is in the top ten. Worth noting for this clone: What it recognizes is unknown.

The CDR3 extends over 14 amino acids. Trimming took off 4 bases at V and 2 bases at J, with 12 bases between the two ends. Germline V gene lookup returns CDR1 SGHDT and CDR2 YYEEEE. The sequences come from peripheral blood, collected 28 days after the second AZD1222 dose. This chain joins TRBV5-6 and TRBJ2-5, with D perhaps given as TRBD1 or TRBD2 (5 bases each). This TCR derives from an adult who received the AZD1222 COVID-19 vaccine. CDR3 residues: CASSPRGRQETQYF. CDR3 sequence (DNA): TGTGCCAGCAGCCCCCGGGGACGTCAAGAGACCCAGTACTTC.